This passage covers 29 T cell receptor beta chains from one sample sequenced in a study of blood T cell repertoires in COVID-19. Produced via immunoSEQ multiplex PCR; TCRdb's table is partial and in-frame only. The table has some 170,000 clones, 65% to 85% seen once. The sequenced sample was peripheral blood. Receptors originate from a woman in her thirties or forties with COVID-19, enrolled during active disease.

V is TRBV9 and J is TRBJ2-7, with 10 bases aligning to TRBD1. The CDR3 length is 12 residues. Germline V gene lookup returns CDR1 SGDLS and CDR2 YYNGEE. With V trimmed by 7 bases and J by 3 bases, 1 base remained unmatched. The CDR3 loop is CASGDRGYEQYF. DNA of the CDR3: TGTGCCAGCGGGGACAGGGGCTACGAGCAGTACTTC.

The chain employs TRBV5-1 and TRBJ1-1; D remains unclear. Trimming removed 6 bases from V and 0 bases from J, with 12 bases in between. The CDR3 has 14 residues. Germline V gene data show CDR1 as SGHRS and CDR2 as YFSETQ. The CDR3 sequence is CASMRGLMNTEAFF. In DNA form, the CDR3 reads TGCGCCAGCATGAGAGGACTCATGAACACTGAAGCTTTCTTT.

The chain joins TRBV7-2 to TRBJ2-1, with TRBD2 identical over 10 bases. The CDR3 is 15 amino acids. Per germline, CDR1 SGHTA and CDR2 FQGNSA. Trimming cost V 7 bases and J 4 bases; bases outside gene matches: 7. Here the CDR3 DNA reads TGTGCCAGCAACCCGGGACTAGCGCGGTACAATGAGCAGTTCTTC. It is translated as CASNPGLARYNEQFF.

The gene calls are TRBV7-7 and TRBJ2-7; D gene ambiguous. The germline V and J ends were trimmed by 3 bases and 3 bases, with 9 bases remaining between them. The CDR3 runs 13 residues. Germline V gene lookup returns CDR1 SSHAT and CDR2 FNYEAQ (reference sequence). The CDR3 here is CASSLGSNYEQYF. The CDR3 bases are TGTGCCAGCAGCTTGGGCTCCAACTACGAGCAGTACTTC. Full variable domain (rest looked up from reference TRBV7-7 and TRBJ2-7): GAGVSQSPRYKVTKRGQDVTLRCDPISSHATLYWYQQALGQGPEFLTYFNYEAQPDKSGLPSDRFSAERPEGSISTLTIQRTEQRDSAMYRCASSLGSNYEQYFGPGTRLTVT.

The chain has TRBV5-6 and TRBJ2-5; D is unresolved. CDR1 and CDR2 (germline): SGHDT, YYEEEE. The V end lost 1 base, the J end lost 4 bases, and 11 bases lay between the germline ends. The CDR3 has 14 amino acids. The CDR3 sequence is CASSLSGYRETQYF. The CDR3, as DNA: TGTGCCAGCAGCTTGTCCGGGTACCGAGAGACCCAGTACTTC.

The J gene is TRBJ1-6, the V gene TRBV28; a weak D match, TRBD1 (5 bases). CDR1 MDHEN and CDR2 SYDVKM come from the germline V gene. CDR3 size: 18 residues. Trimming left V 1 base short and J 12 bases short, with 25 bases between. The DNA of the CDR3 is TGTGCCAGCAGTTTATTAGCGGGGCGCCCGGAGGATAAAGGACCCCTCCACTTT. As protein: CASSLLAGRPEDKGPLHF.

The chain joins TRBV29-1 to TRBJ1-5; D is undetermined. Deletions cut 7 bases from V and 7 bases from J, with 11 bases between. CDR1 SQVTM and CDR2 ANQGSEA come from the germline V gene. The CDR3 loop spans 11 amino acids. In DNA form, the CDR3 reads TGCAGCGAAACACCCAGGCAGCCCCAGCATTTT. Translation: CSETPRQPQHF.

The V gene is TRBV5-1, the J gene TRBJ1-4; 11 bases agree with TRBD1. Germline lookup yields CDR1 SGHRS and CDR2 YFSETQ. The length of the CDR3 is 15 residues. V shed 2 bases, J shed 8 bases, and the junction held 5 bases outside the gene matches. The CDR3 loop reads CASSFDRDRGEKLFF. The CDR3 region has the DNA TGCGCCAGCAGCTTCGACCGGGACAGGGGGGAAAAACTGTTTTTT. Supplemented by reference TRBV5-1 and TRBJ1-4, the full variable domain reads KAGVTQTPRYLIKTRGQQVTLSCSPISGHRSVSWYQQTPGQGLQFLFEYFSETQRNKGNFPGRFSGRQFSNSRSEMNVSTLELGDSALYLCASSFDRDRGEKLFFGSGTQLSVL.

Comments on this clone: One end of the junction is discordant with germline, which a read error may explain. For the CDR3, the DNA is TGTGCCAGCAGTACTAGACAGGGTTCCGGAATCTTC. It specifies CASSTRQGSGIF. The J gene is TRBJ2-7, the V gene TRBV6-5; TRBD1 aligns across 7 bases. This CDR3 contains 12 residues. CDR1 is MNHEY, CDR2 SVGAGI, per germline.

This chain connects TRBV5-4 to TRBJ2-5; D unclear. The germline V and J ends were trimmed by 0 bases and 5 bases, with 14 bases remaining between them. Germline CDR1 SGHNT, CDR2 YYREEE (reference sequence). The CDR3 loop spans 15 amino acids. CDR3 sequence: CASSLVPRVGETQYF. The CDR3 DNA reads as TGTGCCAGCAGCTTGGTGCCCCGGGTAGGCGAGACCCAGTACTTC. Filled out from reference TRBV5-4 and TRBJ2-5, the complete variable domain reads ETGVTQSPTHLIKTRGQQVTLRCSSQSGHNTVSWYQQALGQGPQFIFQYYREEENGRGNFPPRFSGLQFPNYSSELNVNALELDDSALYLCASSLVPRVGETQYFGPGTRLLVL.

V is TRBV18 and J is TRBJ1-5; D remains ambiguous. Trimming pared 2 bases from V and 3 bases from J, leaving 8 bases between. The length of the CDR3 is 14 residues. The germline CDR1 and CDR2 sequences are KGHSH and LQKENI. In nucleotides, the CDR3 is TGTGCCAGCTCACCAGGGCAGCCCAATCAGCCCCAGCATTTT. This translates into CASSPGQPNQPQHF.

The CDR3 bases are TGTGCCAGCAGATACAAACGACACGCCTACGAGCAGTACTTC. Its translation: CASRYKRHAYEQYF. The chain joins TRBV27 to TRBJ2-7; D not certain. V lost 6 bases, J lost 2 bases, and 14 bases lay in between. Germline assignment: CDR1 MNHEY and CDR2 SMNVEV (reference sequence). The CDR3 loop spans 14 amino acids.

The V and J genes are TRBV3-1 (or the pseudogene TRBV3-2) and TRBJ1-5; weak D call: TRBD1 (5 bases). The length of the CDR3 is 16 residues. V lost 2 bases, J lost 6 bases, and 17 bases lay in between. Germline lookup yields CDR1 LGHDT and CDR2 YNNKEL (reference sequence). In DNA form, the CDR3 reads TGTGCCAGCAGCCAATCATTACAGGTGAGAGCTCAGCCCCAGCATTTT. It is translated as CASSQSLQVRAQPQHF.

There are a few counts of this clone. The J gene is TRBJ2-7, the V gene TRBV10-1, with 10 bases identical to TRBD1. Trimming took 6 bases from V and 5 from J; bases not matched to a gene: 10. This CDR3 spans 15 amino acids. Germline values: CDR1 WNHNN, CDR2 SYGVQD (reference sequence). CDR3 residues: CASSASGQGTHEQYF. In DNA form, the CDR3 reads TGCGCCAGCAGCGCCTCGGGACAGGGGACCCACGAGCAGTACTTC.

This clone came up a few times. The chain couples TRBV5-1 to TRBJ2-2; unclear D gene. The V end lost 0 bases, the J end lost 4 bases, and 19 bases lay between the germline ends. The germline V gene has CDR1 SGHRS and CDR2 YFSETQ. The CDR3 length is 18 residues. The CDR3 DNA reads as TGCGCCAGCAGCTTGGACGTCTCCGAGCGCTTAGGCACCGGGGAGCTGTTTTTT. This codes for CASSLDVSERLGTGELFF.

The J gene is TRBJ1-2, the V gene TRBV27, with TRBD1 matching over 9 bases. This CDR3 has 15 residues. Per germline, CDR1 MNHEY and CDR2 SMNVEV (reference sequence). Germline trimming cut 3 bases from V and 4 bases from J; bases unmatched to any gene: 6. CDR3 nucleotide sequence: TGTGCCAGCAGTTTGGGGGGACAGGGCGGCTATGGCTACACCTTC. Amino acids: CASSLGGQGGYGYTF.

This clone was seen just once. The chain carries TRBV18 and TRBJ1-2; TRBD1 matches 7 bases. The CDR3 length is 14 residues. Per germline, CDR1 KGHSH and CDR2 LQKENI. Losses at the gene ends were 4 bases for V and 5 bases for J; bases not matched to a gene: 7. CDR3 sequence (DNA): TGTGCCAGCTCACGCGAGGGGGCGAGGTATGGCTACACCTTC. Protein sequence: CASSREGARYGYTF.

In DNA, the CDR3 is TGTGCCAGTAGTAGCGGGAAACGCTACGAGCAGTACTTC. It specifies CASSSGKRYEQYF. This chain joins TRBV19 and TRBJ2-7; D perhaps matches TRBD2 (6 bases). Germline V lookup: CDR1 LNHDA, CDR2 SQIVND (reference sequence). The length of the CDR3 is 13 residues. Trimming pared 4 bases from V and 3 bases from J, leaving 10 bases between. The complete variable domain, with remaining parts taken from reference TRBV19 and TRBJ2-7, reads DGGITQSPKYLFRKEGQNVTLSCEQNLNHDAMYWYRQDPGQGLRLIYYSQIVNDFQKGDIAEGYSVSREKKESFPLTVTSAQKNPTAFYLCASSSGKRYEQYFGPGTRLTVT.

CDR3 bases: TGCGCCAGCAGCCAAGGGCGGGGGGCCCTCAATGAGCAGTTCTTC. It translates to CASSQGRGALNEQFF. J is TRBJ2-1 and V is TRBV4-1; 8 bases fit TRBD2. V shed 1 base and J 6 bases; nucleotides not matched to a gene: 5. This CDR3 spans 15 amino acids. Germline assignment: CDR1 MGHRA and CDR2 YSYEKL.

Only one count was recorded for this clone. The chain is built from TRBV27 and TRBJ1-6, with D possibly being TRBD1 (6 bases). Germline V lookup: CDR1 MNHEY, CDR2 SMNVEV (reference sequence). V lost 3 bases to trimming and J lost 10 bases, with 16 bases between them. The CDR3 is 15 amino acids. The CDR3: CASSFQDSRASPLHF. In DNA, the CDR3 is TGTGCCAGCAGTTTTCAGGACAGCCGGGCGTCACCCCTCCACTTT.

The rearrangement uses TRBV10-2 and TRBJ1-5; possibly TRBD1 for D (5 bases). CDR3 length: 17 amino acids. In germline, CDR1 is WSHSY, CDR2 SAAADI. V was trimmed by 6 bases and J by 2 bases, leaving 20 bases between them. As DNA, the CDR3 is TGCGCCAGCAGCCATAACGGGGGAGGGACGGGCAATCAGCCCCAGCATTTT. Translating gives CASSHNGGGTGNQPQHF.

This chain links TRBV5-1 with TRBJ1-2, with TRBD1 matching 8 bases. From germline, CDR1 is SGHRS and CDR2 YFSETQ. The CDR3 contains 13 residues. V shed 3 bases, J shed 6 bases, and the junction held 4 bases outside the gene matches. The CDR3 spells CASSYQGADGYTF. CDR3 nucleotides: TGCGCCAGCAGCTATCAGGGGGCTGATGGCTACACCTTC.

V usage is TRBV9 and J usage is TRBJ1-5, with TRBD1 identical over 10 bases. The CDR3 loop spans 14 amino acids. V shed 4 bases, J shed 5 bases, and the junction held 3 bases outside the gene matches. Germline values: CDR1 SGDLS, CDR2 YYNGEE. The CDR3 region is CASSLGQGDQPQHF. DNA of the CDR3: TGTGCCAGCAGCCTCGGACAGGGGGATCAGCCCCAGCATTTT.

The sample holds a few counts of this clone. The rearrangement joins TRBV6-6 to TRBJ1-1; D is unresolved. Germline V lookup: CDR1 MNHNY, CDR2 SVGAGI (reference sequence). Trimming removed 0 bases at V and 0 bases at J, with 8 bases between. CDR3 length: 15 amino acids. The CDR3 nucleotides read TGTGCCAGCAGTTACTCTAAGGCGGTGAACACTGAAGCTTTCTTT. Translating gives CASSYSKAVNTEAFF.

This chain links TRBV5-1 with TRBJ1-5; 7 nucleotides line up with TRBD1. J gave up 0 bases and V 5 bases, and 5 bases lay outside the gene matches. The CDR3 covers 15 residues. Germline V gene data show CDR1 as SGHRS and CDR2 as YFSETQ. DNA for the CDR3: TGCGCCAGCAGTCCGGCAGGGGGTAGCAATCAGCCCCAGCATTTT. Translated: CASSPAGGSNQPQHF.

The table lists this clone with a count of one. The rearrangement uses TRBV5-5 and TRBJ1-1; D is possibly TRBD1 (6 bases). The CDR3 is 14 residues long. CDR1 and CDR2 from the germline V gene are SGHKS and YYEKEE (reference sequence). Trimming shortened V by 5 bases and J by 1 base, and 12 bases separated the two germline ends. The CDR3 coding sequence is TGTGCCAGCAGGATACAGGGTAGGAACACTGAAGCTTTCTTT. It codes for CASRIQGRNTEAFF.

V gene TRBV2 combines with J gene TRBJ1-3, with unresolved D. The germline CDR1 and CDR2 sequences are SNHLY and FYNNEI. CDR3 length equals 13 residues. Trimming stripped 2 bases from V and 4 bases from J, with 6 bases between. CDR3 bases: TGTGCCAGCAGTGAAAGAGAGGGAAACACCATATATTTT. Its translation: CASSEREGNTIYF. Supplemented by reference TRBV2 and TRBJ1-3, the full variable domain reads EPEVTQTPSHQVTQMGQEVILRCVPISNHLYFYWYRQILGQKVEFLVSFYNNEISEKSEIFDDQFSVERPDGSNFTLKIRSTKLEDSAMYFCASSEREGNTIYFGEGSWLTVV.

The V call is TRBV29-1, the J call TRBJ1-2; 9 bases are a match to TRBD1. Looked up from germline, CDR1 is SQVTM and CDR2 is ANQGSEA. Losses at the gene ends were 6 bases for V and 8 bases for J; bases not matched to a gene: 13. This CDR3 comprises 14 residues. The CDR3 region is CSVENRDRESGYTF. The CDR3 coding sequence is TGCAGCGTCGAAAACCGGGACAGGGAATCCGGCTACACCTTC.

The V call is TRBV2, the J call TRBJ1-6; the D gene is possibly TRBD1 (6 bases). Germline loops: CDR1 SNHLY, CDR2 FYNNEI. This CDR3 region has 12 residues. Trimming removed 10 bases at V and 5 bases at J, with 9 bases between. CDR3 amino acids: CAMGAHNSPLHF. As DNA, the CDR3 is TGTGCCATGGGGGCGCATAATTCACCCCTCCACTTT.